This TCR beta chain is drawn from a study of shared clonotypes between healthy human individuals. This CDR3 comprises 14 residues. Deletions cut 6 bases from V and 3 bases from J, with 15 bases between. Germline values: CDR1 LNHDA, CDR2 SQIVND (reference sequence). In the case of this clone: Its antigen is not known.

The study's findings and limits: Estimated richness values were generally larger in naive subsets than in memory subsets. The study found lower generation probabilities in non-shared clonotypes than in those shared by all four donors. It was only blood that was sampled, and tissue repertoires likely differ.

Deep-level assay runs were performed. Method: immunoSEQ multiplex PCR; TCRdb's copy keeps in-frame clones and lacks some. In the table there are a few million clones, 85% to 95% of which are singletons. This TCR was recovered from a man aged 18 to 29 in good health. Some clones in this sample may be carry-over from other donors' samples. The V gene is TRBV19, the J gene TRBJ2-7, with D tentatively TRBD2 (5 bases). The source material was naive CD4+ T cells from PBMCs. This sample's subset: CD45RA+ positively selected. DNA of the CDR3: TGTGCCAGTAGCCGGACTGAGGAGAGCTACGAGCAGTACTTC. It yields the protein CASSRTEESYEQYF.